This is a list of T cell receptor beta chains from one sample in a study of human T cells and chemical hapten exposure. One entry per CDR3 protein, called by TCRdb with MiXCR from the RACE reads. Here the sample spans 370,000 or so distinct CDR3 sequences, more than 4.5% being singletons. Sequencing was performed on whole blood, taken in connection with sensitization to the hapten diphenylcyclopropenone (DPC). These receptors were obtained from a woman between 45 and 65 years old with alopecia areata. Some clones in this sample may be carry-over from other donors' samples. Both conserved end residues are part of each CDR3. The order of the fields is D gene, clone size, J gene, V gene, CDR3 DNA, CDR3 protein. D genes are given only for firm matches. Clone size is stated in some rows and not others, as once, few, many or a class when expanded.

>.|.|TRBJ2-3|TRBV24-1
TGTGCCACCAGTTCCCCAGGCGGTACGCAGTATTTT
CATSSPGGTQYF
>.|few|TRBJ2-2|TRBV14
TGTGCCAGCAGCCAGGGGCACGGACCCTTCGAGGAGCTGTTTTTT
CASSQGHGPFEELFF
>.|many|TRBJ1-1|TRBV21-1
TGTGCCAGCAGCAAAGATGGAGCGGAAGCTTTCTTT
CASSKDGAEAFF
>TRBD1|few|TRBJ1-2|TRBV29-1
TGCAGCGTTGATCAGGGGGCGACTAACTATGGCTACACCTTC
CSVDQGATNYGYTF
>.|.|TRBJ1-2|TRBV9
TGTGCCAGCAGCGGGAGGGCCGCCGGAAGCTATGGCTACACCTTC
CASSGRAAGSYGYTF
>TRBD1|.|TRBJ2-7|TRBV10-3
TGTGCCATCAACGACAGGGGGCCCACCTACGAGCAGTACTTC
CAINDRGPTYEQYF
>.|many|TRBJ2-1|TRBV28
TGTGCCAGCAGTTCCTACCTGGGGAGCTCCTACAATGAGCAGTTCTTC
CASSSYLGSSYNEQFF
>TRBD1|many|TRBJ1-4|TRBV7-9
TGTGCCAGCAGCCGGGACAGCCTAAATGAAAAACTGTTTTTT
CASSRDSLNEKLFF
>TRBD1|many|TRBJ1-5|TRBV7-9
TGTGCCTCCACGACAGGGGCTCAGCCCCAGCATTTT
CASTTGAQPQHF
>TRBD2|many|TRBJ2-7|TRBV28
TGTGCCAGCAGTTCCCGGACTAGTCACGAGCAGTACTTC
CASSSRTSHEQYF
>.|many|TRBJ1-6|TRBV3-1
TGTGCCAGCAGCCCCCGACGGCCGAGCTCCTATAATTCACCCCTCCACTTT
CASSPRRPSSYNSPLHF
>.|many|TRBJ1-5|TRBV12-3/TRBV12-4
TGTGCCAGCAGTTTATACAGGGTTCAGCCCCAGCATTTT
CASSLYRVQPQHF
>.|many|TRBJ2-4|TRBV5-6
TGTGCCAGCAGCACGGGGTCGGAAAACATTCAGTACTTC
CASSTGSENIQYF
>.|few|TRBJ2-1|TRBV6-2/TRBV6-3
TGTGCCAGCAGTCCGGGGAACAATGAGCAGTTCTTC
CASSPGNNEQFF
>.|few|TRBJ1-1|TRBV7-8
TGTGCCAGCAGCTTTTGGGGTTCCCTGGTAACTTTCTTT
CASSFWGSLVTFF
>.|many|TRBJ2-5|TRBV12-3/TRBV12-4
TGTGCCAGCACCCTGGAAGAGACCCAGTACTTC
CASTLEETQYF
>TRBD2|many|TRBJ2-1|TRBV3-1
TGTGCCAGCAGCCATGGACTAGCGGGCCCCAACGTGTTCTTC
CASSHGLAGPNVFF
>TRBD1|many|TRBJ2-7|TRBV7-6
TGTGCCAGCAGCTGGGGACAGCCGTACGAGCAGTACTTC
CASSWGQPYEQYF